The 29 T cell receptor beta chains below were found in one sample sequenced in a study of blood T cell repertoires in COVID-19. Profiling relied on immunoSEQ multiplex PCR, and the TCRdb table lists in-frame clones only, not all of them. Counted here are tens of thousands of clones, about three quarters occurring once; the ten biggest clones make up more than 7.5%. Specimen: peripheral blood. Receptors were obtained from a man between 65 and 85 years old with active or convalescent COVID-19.

The gene calls are TRBV3-1 (or the pseudogene TRBV3-2) and TRBJ2-3; 11 bases line up with TRBD2. CDR3 length equals 14 residues. Germline CDR1 is LGHDT and CDR2 is YNNKEL (reference sequence). Unmatched junction bases numbered 5, after V lost 1 base and J lost 11 bases. In DNA, the CDR3 is TGTGCCAGCAGCCAAGCTAGCGGGGGGTTTTGGCAGTATTTT. This sequence encodes CASSQASGGFWQYF.

A few counts support this clone. The chain has TRBV11-2 and TRBJ2-7, with 13 bases aligning to TRBD2. CDR3 length equals 15 residues. The V gene end was trimmed by 6 bases and the J gene end by 5 bases; junction bases not matched to a gene: 7. CDR1 and CDR2 (germline): SGHAT, FQNNGV. The CDR3 DNA sequence: TGTGCCAGCAGTCTAAGACTAGCGGGGGGCCACGAGCAGTACTTC. Protein product: CASSLRLAGGHEQYF.

The rearrangement uses TRBV11-3 and TRBJ2-5, with 12 bases identical to TRBD2. Germline V gene lookup returns CDR1 SGHNT and CDR2 YENEEA. The length of the CDR3 is 15 residues. J lost 2 bases, V lost 6 bases, and 4 bases had no gene match. DNA of the CDR3: TGTGCCAGCAGTCCAGGACTAGCGGGGCAAGAGACCCAGTACTTC. This translates into CASSPGLAGQETQYF.

The chain has TRBV2 and TRBJ2-3, with D tentatively TRBD2 (5 bases). The CDR3 has 14 residues. CDR1 and CDR2 (germline): SNHLY, FYNNEI. The V and J ends lost 6 bases and 2 bases respectively, with 12 bases between them. CDR3 residues: CASSRRTDTDTQYF. DNA of the CDR3: TGTGCCAGCAGCCGGAGGACGGACACAGATACGCAGTATTTT.

The CDR3 bases are TGTGCCAGCAGGGAGGACAGGGGGAATGAGCAGTTCTTC. Translated: CASREDRGNEQFF. The rearrangement links TRBV2 to TRBJ2-1; TRBD1 matches at 10 bases. With V trimmed by 6 bases and J by 7 bases, 3 bases remained unmatched. The CDR3 is 13 residues long. Germline V gives CDR1 SNHLY, CDR2 FYNNEI. Filled out from reference TRBV2 and TRBJ2-1, the complete variable domain reads EPEVTQTPSHQVTQMGQEVILRCVPISNHLYFYWYRQILGQKVEFLVSFYNNEISEKSEIFDDQFSVERPDGSNFTLKIRSTKLEDSAMYFCASREDRGNEQFFGPGTRLTVL.

The chain uses TRBV28 and TRBJ1-2; D possibly corresponds to TRBD1 (6 bases). Germline V gene sequence: CDR1 MDHEN, CDR2 SYDVKM. This CDR3 comprises 14 residues. Trimming cost V 8 bases and J 8 bases, with 21 bases left between them. CDR3 sequence (DNA): TGTGCCAGCCGCCCGACAGGATTAGGGTACGGCTACACCTTC. Translation: CASRPTGLGYGYTF.

This chain uses TRBV24-1 with TRBJ2-1; 8 nucleotides agree with TRBD2. Germline assignment: CDR1 KGHDR and CDR2 SFDVKD. Trimming at V came to 1 base and at J to 8 bases, leaving 6 bases not matched to a gene. The length of the CDR3 is 15 residues. DNA of the CDR3: TGTGCCACCAGTGATTTCGGGGGGGCGGACGATGAGCAGTTCTTC. Protein: CATSDFGGADDEQFF.

The chain is built from TRBV28 and TRBJ1-1, with a possible D match to TRBD1 (5 bases). From germline, CDR1 is MDHEN and CDR2 SYDVKM. Trimming removed 8 bases at V and 6 bases at J, with 16 bases between. The CDR3 has 13 residues. DNA for the CDR3: TGTGCCAGCCGAGCCCCGGGGGGATCTGAAGCTTTCTTT. It translates to CASRAPGGSEAFF.

This clone was picked up a small number of times. The chain carries TRBV6-5 and TRBJ2-7; D is undetermined. Germline CDR1 reads MNHEY; CDR2 reads SVGAGI. Trimming pared 5 bases from V and 2 bases from J, leaving 16 bases between. This CDR3 is 15 amino acids long. The CDR3 region has the DNA TGTGCCAGCAGTCCCCTTGGCAGGCGAGCCTACGAGCAGTACTTC. Its protein is CASSPLGRRAYEQYF.

This clone was found once. CDR3 region: CASKPLQGTSYEQYF. CDR3 DNA: TGTGCCAGCAAACCACTACAGGGTACCTCCTACGAGCAGTACTTC. The chain joins TRBV2 to TRBJ2-7, with D possibly matching TRBD1 (6 bases). Germline V lookup: CDR1 SNHLY, CDR2 FYNNEI. The CDR3 totals 15 residues. The V end was cut by 7 bases, the J end by 0 bases, with 16 bases between.

The rearrangement joins TRBV6-5 to TRBJ1-3; a possible D gene is TRBD1 (6 bases). V lost 6 bases to trimming and J lost 7 bases, with 16 bases between them. Germline V CDR1 and CDR2: MNHEY, SVGAGI. This CDR3 spans 14 amino acids. For the CDR3, the DNA is TGTGCCAGCAGCTTACAGGGTTCAGGGAACACCATATATTTT. It codes for CASSLQGSGNTIYF.

The genes are TRBV19 and TRBJ1-6; 8 bases line up with TRBD1. The J segment lost 7 bases and the V segment lost 1 base, leaving 6 bases of the junction unmatched. Germline V gives CDR1 LNHDA, CDR2 SQIVND (reference sequence). The CDR3 contains 16 residues. CDR3 sequence reads: CASSIVPGGTNSPLHF. The CDR3 nucleotides are TGTGCCAGTAGTATAGTTCCAGGGGGCACGAATTCACCCCTCCACTTT.

This sequence joins TRBV3-1 (or the pseudogene TRBV3-2) and TRBJ2-5; D gene ambiguous. Trimming took 3 bases from V and 5 from J, leaving 13 bases between them. The CDR3 has 14 residues. CDR1 is LGHDT and CDR2 is YNNKEL in the germline V gene (reference sequence). CDR3 DNA sequence: TGTGCCAGCAGCCAGGTATCAGTTAAGGAGACCCAGTACTTC. Residues: CASSQVSVKETQYF.

The chain couples TRBV9 to TRBJ1-1; possibly TRBD1 for D (5 bases). CDR1 SGDLS and CDR2 YYNGEE come from the germline V gene. V lost 0 bases, J lost 3 bases, and 6 bases lay in between. This CDR3 has 13 residues. CDR3 sequence (DNA): TGTGCCAGCAGCGTAGGCAGGGACACTGAAGCTTTCTTT. Translation gives CASSVGRDTEAFF.

The chain links TRBV2 to TRBJ2-7, with D possibly matching TRBD1 (6 bases). Trimming pared 7 bases from V and 10 bases from J, leaving 20 bases between. The CDR3 runs to 13 residues. CDR1 and CDR2 (germline): SNHLY, FYNNEI. The CDR3 nucleotides read TGTGCCAGCAAGGGTGATACCAGGGGCTACCAGTACTTC. Protein product: CASKGDTRGYQYF.

V usage is TRBV19 and J usage is TRBJ1-2; 8 bases fit TRBD1. CDR1 and CDR2 from the germline V gene are LNHDA and SQIVND (reference sequence). J gave up 7 bases and V 4 bases, and 11 bases lay outside the gene matches. CDR3 length: 15 amino acids. CDR3 coding DNA: TGTGCCAGTAGTACTCCAGGGGGCCAGCCCTTTGGCTACACCTTC. This codes for CASSTPGGQPFGYTF.

V is TRBV19 and J is TRBJ2-5; perhaps TRBD1 as D (5 bases). Trimming removed 5 bases at V and 7 bases at J, with 11 bases between. Germline V lookup: CDR1 LNHDA, CDR2 SQIVND (reference sequence). CDR3 size: 12 residues. Here the CDR3 reads CASSAQGRTQYF. CDR3 sequence (DNA): TGTGCCAGTAGTGCCCAGGGCAGGACCCAGTACTTC.

The V gene is TRBV7-9, the J gene TRBJ1-6; D gene ambiguous. Trimming took off 5 bases at V and 8 bases at J, with 7 bases between the two ends. Germline lookup yields CDR1 SEHNR and CDR2 FQNEAQ (reference sequence). The CDR3 runs to 12 residues. CDR3 sequence reads: CASSLGDSPLHF. CDR3 sequence (DNA): TGTGCCAGCAGCCTGGGCGATTCACCCCTCCACTTT. The variable domain in full, completed from reference TRBV7-9 and TRBJ1-6, reads DTGVSQNPRHKITKRGQNVTFRCDPISEHNRLYWYRQTLGQGPEFLTYFQNEAQLEKSRLLSDRFSAERPKGSFSTLEIQRTEQGDSAMYLCASSLGDSPLHFGNGTRLTVT.

This clone came up a few times. The chain uses TRBV6-1 and TRBJ1-2; D unresolved. V lost 1 base to trimming and J lost 4 bases, with 7 bases between them. The CDR3 has 13 amino acids. Germline assignment: CDR1 MNHNS and CDR2 SASEGT. The CDR3 bases are TGTGCCAGCAGTGAAGGGTACAGCTATGGCTACACCTTC. This translates into CASSEGYSYGYTF.

The sample holds a few counts of this clone. The V call is TRBV3-1 (or the pseudogene TRBV3-2), the J call TRBJ1-2; no clear D gene. This CDR3 contains 13 residues. The ends were cut back, 4 bases at V and 4 bases at J, with 10 bases in the middle. Per the germline V gene, CDR1 is LGHDT and CDR2 is YNNKEL (reference sequence). Here the CDR3 DNA reads TGTGCCAGCAGCCTTGGACTGCTCTATGGCTACACCTTC. Amino acid sequence: CASSLGLLYGYTF.

The rearrangement links TRBV5-5 to TRBJ2-2; possibly TRBD2 for D (7 bases). CDR1 SGHKS and CDR2 YYEKEE come from the germline V gene (reference sequence). The CDR3 has 16 amino acids. The germline V and J ends were trimmed by 3 bases and 4 bases, with 16 bases remaining between them. CDR3 region: CASSSRGGAGTGELFF. The CDR3 DNA is TGTGCCAGCAGCTCACGAGGGGGGGCGGGCACCGGGGAGCTGTTTTTT.

This clone was detected only a few times. The CDR3 spells CASRFQRGYEQYF. The CDR3 coding sequence is TGTGCCAGCAGGTTCCAGCGAGGCTACGAGCAGTACTTC. The V and J genes are TRBV2 and TRBJ2-7; D gene unclear. V lost 6 bases and J lost 3, with 12 bases in between. The CDR3 runs to 13 residues. CDR1 and CDR2 (germline): SNHLY, FYNNEI.

The V and J genes are TRBV6-5 and TRBJ2-3; 9 bases agree with TRBD2. CDR3 length: 15 residues. CDR1 is MNHEY, CDR2 SVGAGI, per germline. Trimming removed 8 bases from V and 5 bases from J; junction bases left unmatched: 11. The CDR3 region has the DNA TGTGCCAGCGTAGACGGGTCAGCGGGGGGAGATACGCAGTATTTT. Translation gives CASVDGSAGGDTQYF.

V gene TRBV11-2 combines with J gene TRBJ2-2; 9 positions match TRBD1. V lost 0 bases, J lost 7 bases, and 12 bases stayed unmatched. Germline CDR1 and CDR2: SGHAT and FQNNGV. This CDR3 contains 18 residues. CDR3 sequence reads: CASSLDGPGTGYSGELFF. CDR3 coding DNA: TGTGCCAGCAGCTTAGATGGCCCCGGGACAGGGTACAGCGGGGAGCTGTTTTTT.

This chain uses TRBV21-1 with TRBJ2-1; TRBD2, the D gene given by the table, was not confirmed from the DNA. TRBV21-1 is a pseudogene segment. The CDR3 is made up of 19 amino acids. CDR3 DNA sequence: TGTGCCAGCAGCAAAATAATTTCGTCCGGGGGACCAGGGTCCAATGAGCAGTTCTTC. This encodes CASSKIISSGGPGSNEQFF.

The chain links TRBV6-1 to TRBJ2-3; 8 nucleotides line up with TRBD2. The CDR3 has 15 amino acids. Germline lookup yields CDR1 MNHNS and CDR2 SASEGT. Trimming cost V 1 base and J 6 bases; bases outside gene matches: 6. The CDR3 sequence: CASSEVRGGRDTQYF. CDR3 DNA: TGTGCCAGCAGTGAAGTCCGGGGGGGCCGGGATACGCAGTATTTT.

V is TRBV7-2 and J is TRBJ1-4, with 8 bases aligning to TRBD1. The CDR3 has 14 residues. The trim removed 5 bases at V and 9 bases at J, leaving 8 bases unmatched. Germline-derived CDR1 and CDR2 are SGHTA and FQGNSA. The CDR3, as DNA: TGTGCCAGCAGCCCCCCGGACAGGGCGAAAAAACTGTTTTTT. This codes for CASSPPDRAKKLFF. Full variable domain (rest looked up from reference TRBV7-2 and TRBJ1-4): GAGVSQSPSNKVTEKGKDVELRCDPISGHTALYWYRQSLGQGLEFLIYFQGNSAPDKSGLPSDRFSAERTGGSVSTLTIQRTQQEDSAVYLCASSPPDRAKKLFFGSGTQLSVL.

This clone was seen once. Here the CDR3 DNA reads TGTGCCAGCAGCCGCCCATTAGAGGGTAATCAGCCCCAGCATTTT. Its translation is CASSRPLEGNQPQHF. The chain joins TRBV6-6 to TRBJ1-5; D is uncertain. CDR1 MNHNY and CDR2 SVGAGI come from the germline V gene (reference sequence). V gave up 6 bases and J gave up 4 bases, with 16 bases separating them. The CDR3 covers 15 residues.

This clone was seen once. The genes are TRBV30 and TRBJ2-4; D may be TRBD1 (5 bases). Germline-derived CDR1 and CDR2 are GTSNPN and SVGIG (reference sequence). The CDR3 totals 17 residues. Trimming removed 2 bases at V and 1 base at J, with 18 bases between. CDR3 amino acids: CAWSSGPGMGAKNIQYF. CDR3 in DNA: TGTGCCTGGAGTTCCGGCCCAGGGATGGGGGCCAAAAACATTCAGTACTTC.